This T cell receptor (beta chain) was recorded in a study of blood T cell repertoires in COVID-19. The wider study: Whether acute or convalescent, the COVID-19 samples came from the United States, Italy and Spain.

CDR1 is LNHNV and CDR2 is YYDKDF in the germline V gene (reference sequence). The CDR3 contains 16 residues. V was pared by 3 bases and J by 1 base, with 15 bases between. The repertoire was sequenced with immunoSEQ multiplex PCR; TCRdb's copy has only in-frame clones and lacks some. The table shows about 330,000 clones, with 70% to 90% occurring only once. What the recovered Cohort 3 donors had was two negative PCRs, clearance, or symptom resolution. This TCR was sampled from a woman aged 30 to 39 who had recovered from COVID-19. V and J are TRBV15 and TRBJ1-1; D perhaps matches TRBD1 (5 bases). The material sequenced was PBMCs or T cells enriched from blood (not recorded which). CDR3 loop: CATSRERTLTNTEAFF. CDR3 DNA: TGTGCCACCAGCAGGGAAAGGACACTCACGAACACTGAAGCTTTCTTT.